The rows below give T cell receptor beta chains drawn from one sample of a study of blood T cell repertoires in COVID-19. The table came from immunoSEQ multiplex PCR; TCRdb's copy has only in-frame clones and leaves some out. The data contain around 250,000 clones, approximately 88% of them singletons. Sequencing was done on a sample of peripheral blood. The receptors were gathered from a middle-aged woman who had recovered from COVID-19. The CDR3 runs from the conserved cysteine through the conserved F or W. A D gene is named only where the DNA matches it firmly. Expanded clones get a size class; other rows say once, few or many, or leave the size out.

>.|.|TRBV14|TRBJ1-4
TGTGCCAGCAGCCAGGGCGGGGTCCGGGAAAAACTGTTTTTT
CASSQGGVREKLFF
>.|TRBD2|TRBV3-1/TRBV3-2|TRBJ2-5
TGTGCCAGCAGCCAACCGGGACTAGCAGGCGAGACCCAGTACTTC
CASSQPGLAGETQYF
>once|TRBD2|TRBV7-9|TRBJ2-3
TGTGCCAGCAGGCTCTCCGGACTAGCGGGACTTGGCGGCACAGATACGCAGTATTTT
CASRLSGLAGLGGTDTQYF
>.|.|TRBV5-1|TRBJ2-3
TGCGCCAGCAGCGCGGGGGCAGATCTTGAAACAGATACGCAGTATTTT
CASSAGADLETDTQYF
>.|.|TRBV5-1|TRBJ2-3
TGCGCCAGCAGCAAACTAGCCGGGACAGATACGCAGTATTTT
CASSKLAGTDTQYF
>few|TRBD1|TRBV7-3|TRBJ1-1
TGTGCCAGCAGCTTAGGCCGGGACAGGGAATTACCCAGAGGGAACACTGAAGCTTTCTTT
CASSLGRDRELPRGNTEAFF
>.|TRBD1|TRBV28|TRBJ1-2
TGTGCCAGCAGTCCAGGGGACAGACTGGGCGGCTACACCTTC
CASSPGDRLGGYTF
>.|TRBD2|TRBV7-8|TRBJ2-7
TGTGCCAGCAGCTTAGCTGGCGGGAGCTACGAGCAGTACTTC
CASSLAGGSYEQYF
>.|TRBD1|TRBV19|TRBJ1-5
TGTGCCAGTAGCGAACAGGGGGCTGGTCAGCCCCAGCATTTT
CASSEQGAGQPQHF
>.|TRBD1|TRBV4-1|TRBJ2-3
TGCGCCAGCAGCCAAGGGGCGACAACAGGGGGCGCATCAGATACGCAGTATTTT
CASSQGATTGGASDTQYF
>.|.|TRBV5-1|TRBJ2-3
TGCGCCAGCAGCTTGGCCGCGCTCGGTACGCAGTATTTT
CASSLAALGTQYF
>.|.|TRBV14|TRBJ2-7
TGTGCCAGCAGCCCCGGTGGGCCCCCCTACGAGCAGTACTTC
CASSPGGPPYEQYF
>.|TRBD1|TRBV28|TRBJ2-7
TGTGCCAGCAGTCCCCCCCCCTCAGGGGGCGTCAGCTACGAGCAGTACTTC
CASSPPPSGGVSYEQYF
>once|.|TRBV11-1|TRBJ2-7
TGTGCCAGCAGCTTAGCTAGGACAGAGCCTAACTACGAGCAGTACTTC
CASSLARTEPNYEQYF
>once|TRBD2|TRBV18|TRBJ2-2
TGTGCCAGCTCACCAAGGGGACTAGCGGGAGACGGCACCGGGGAGCTGTTTTTT
CASSPRGLAGDGTGELFF
>few|.|TRBV23-1|TRBJ2-5
TGCGCCAGCAGTCAATCGCAGGGGCGTAAGACCCAGTACTTC
CASSQSQGRKTQYF
>.|.|TRBV6-1|TRBJ2-2
TGTGCCAGCAGTGAAGCCACAGGGTCAGGGGAGCTGTTTTTT
CASSEATGSGELFF
>.|TRBD1|TRBV2|TRBJ1-4
TGTGCCAGCAGAGACAGGGGTACTAATGAAAAACTGTTTTTT
CASRDRGTNEKLFF
>once|.|TRBV3-1/TRBV3-2|TRBJ2-3
TGTGCCAGCAGCCAAGATGCCACAGGGGGGGGTACGCAGTATTTT
CASSQDATGGGTQYF
>once|.|TRBV9|TRBJ2-1
TGTGCCAGCAGCAAGGACGGACTCTCCTACAATGAGCAGTTCTTC
CASSKDGLSYNEQFF
>.|TRBD2|TRBV27|TRBJ2-1
TGTGCCAGCAGGAACCCACCTAGCGGGGGCAATGAGCAGTTCTTC
CASRNPPSGGNEQFF
>.|TRBD2|TRBV6-5|TRBJ2-3
TGTGCCAGCAGGCGGACTAGCGACACAGATACGCAGTATTTT
CASRRTSDTDTQYF
>once|.|TRBV11-3|TRBJ2-3
TGTGCCAGCAGCTACTATAGCACAGATACGCAGTATTTT
CASSYYSTDTQYF
>.|TRBD1|TRBV7-6|TRBJ2-7
TGTGCCAGCAGCTCCGGGACAGGCACCTCCTACGAGCAGTACTTC
CASSSGTGTSYEQYF
>.|.|TRBV28|TRBJ1-4
TGTGCCAGCAGTTCAGGACAGCTCGCGGGTGAAAAACTGTTTTTT
CASSSGQLAGEKLFF
>.|TRBD1|TRBV29-1|TRBJ1-1
TGCAGCGTTGAAAAAGAGACAGGGAGGAACACTGAAGCTTTCTTT
CSVEKETGRNTEAFF
>.|TRBD1|TRBV27|TRBJ2-5
TGTGCCAGCAGCCGACAGGGGGCTATGGAGACCCAGTACTTC
CASSRQGAMETQYF
>.|.|TRBV28|TRBJ2-7
TGTGCCATCTCGCCGGGACACCAAAATGAGGTCGAGCAGTACTTC
CAISPGHQNEVEQYF
>.|.|TRBV10-3|TRBJ1-4
TGTGCCATCAGTGATGGGGGAGGAGAAAAACTGTTTTTT
CAISDGGGEKLFF
>.|.|TRBV28|TRBJ2-3
TGTGCCAGCGGCATGGCGGGGCTTAGCACAGATACGCAGTATTTT
CASGMAGLSTDTQYF
>.|.|TRBV2|TRBJ1-2
TGTGCCAGCAGGGAGGGACTCGACTATGGCTACACCTTC
CASREGLDYGYTF
>.|.|TRBV18|TRBJ2-4
TGTGCCAGCTCCGATAGAGCCAAAAACATTCAGTACTTC
CASSDRAKNIQYF
>.|.|TRBV2|TRBJ2-7
TGTGCCAGCAGCTCCCAGGGGTTCACCTACGAGCAGTACTTC
CASSSQGFTYEQYF
>few|TRBD1|TRBV15|TRBJ1-5
TGTGCCACCAGCAGAAGGACAGGGGGTTTTCAGCCCCAGCATTTT
CATSRRTGGFQPQHF
>.|.|TRBV7-8|TRBJ2-2
TGTGCCAGCAGCTTTCGACAGGACCAGGCTGCCGGGGAGCTGTTTTTT
CASSFRQDQAAGELFF
>.|.|TRBV30|TRBJ2-7
TGTGCCTGGAGTGCGCAAGGAGGGATCCACGAGCAGTACTTC
CAWSAQGGIHEQYF
>.|.|TRBV3-1/TRBV3-2|TRBJ1-5
TGTGCCAGCAGCCAAGCCAGGGACAATCAGCCCCAGCATTTT
CASSQARDNQPQHF
>.|TRBD1|TRBV28|TRBJ2-7
TGTGCCAGCAGCCAAGCCGGGACAGGGCTTTCCTACGAGCAGTACTTC
CASSQAGTGLSYEQYF
>.|TRBD1|TRBV15|TRBJ2-1
TGTGCCACCAGCTTAGGGACAGGGACCTACAATGAGCAGTTCTTC
CATSLGTGTYNEQFF
>once|TRBD1|TRBV28|TRBJ1-2
TGTGCCAGCGCAACCGGGACAGGGAATTTAGGTGGCTACACCTTC
CASATGTGNLGGYTF
>once|.|TRBV5-4|TRBJ2-3
TGTGCCAGCAGCTTAAGACTAGGTAGCACAGATACGCAGTATTTT
CASSLRLGSTDTQYF
>.|.|TRBV7-3|TRBJ2-1
TGTGCCAGCAGCTTACTGGCAGGGGTCAATGAGCAGTTCTTC
CASSLLAGVNEQFF
>.|.|TRBV5-1|TRBJ1-3
TGCGCCAGCAGCGCCTCGAGTAGCGACACCATATATTTT
CASSASSSDTIYF
>.|TRBD1|TRBV11-2|TRBJ2-2
TGTGCCAGCAGCTTATCTACAGGGGGTTTCAACACCGGGGAGCTGTTTTTT
CASSLSTGGFNTGELFF
>once|.|TRBV19|TRBJ1-5
TGTGCCAGTAAGGCGGAACATCAGCCCCAGCATTTT
CASKAEHQPQHF
>.|.|TRBV15|TRBJ2-1
TGTGCCACCAGCAGAGCCCGGGACTCCTCCTACAATGAGCAGTTCTTC
CATSRARDSSYNEQFF
>.|.|TRBV28|TRBJ2-1
TGTGCCAGCAGTTCCGGGACTTCCTACAATGAGCAGTTCTTC
CASSSGTSYNEQFF
>.|TRBD1|TRBV25-1|TRBJ2-2
TGTGCCAGCAGTGTGACTTTCGGGACAGTGAACACCGGGGAGCTGTTTTTT
CASSVTFGTVNTGELFF
>.|.|TRBV6-5|TRBJ1-5
TGTGCCAGCAGTATAGCGTTTAGCAATCAGCCCCAGCATTTT
CASSIAFSNQPQHF
>.|TRBD1|TRBV11-2|TRBJ2-7
TGTGCCAGCCACAATCCGGGACAGGGATACGAGCAGTACTTC
CASHNPGQGYEQYF
>.|.|TRBV7-9|TRBJ2-1
TGTGCCAGCGGGGCGGGACTGGCCTTTACCTCCTACAATGAGCAGTTCTTC
CASGAGLAFTSYNEQFF
>.|.|TRBV15|TRBJ2-1
TGTGCCACCAGCAGAGATTTGCCAGGGATTAATGAGCAGTTCTTC
CATSRDLPGINEQFF